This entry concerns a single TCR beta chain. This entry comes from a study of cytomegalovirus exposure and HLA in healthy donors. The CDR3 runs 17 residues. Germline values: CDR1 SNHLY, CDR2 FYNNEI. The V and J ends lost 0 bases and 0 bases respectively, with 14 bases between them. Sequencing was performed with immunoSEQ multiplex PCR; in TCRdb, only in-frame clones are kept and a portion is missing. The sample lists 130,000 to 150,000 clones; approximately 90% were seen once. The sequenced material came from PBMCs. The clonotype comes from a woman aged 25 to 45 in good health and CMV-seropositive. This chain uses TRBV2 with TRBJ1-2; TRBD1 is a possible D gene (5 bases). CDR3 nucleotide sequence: TGTGCCAGCAGTGAAGCACCGACAGCCTGGACTAACTATGGCTACACCTTC. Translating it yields CASSEAPTAWTNYGYTF.